The clone carrying this T cell receptor (beta chain) was counted ten times or more. With template switching, a universal primer site was added, and the cDNA carried unique molecular identifiers. Via MiXCR, TCRdb re-called the 5' RACE reads, giving one row per CDR3 protein. The sample has around 490,000 distinct CDR3 sequences, 13% to 15% seen once; the top ten hold approximately 1%. This specimen belongs to a study of identical twins. CDR1 is MNHNS and CDR2 is SASEGT in the germline V gene. The CDR3 extends over 17 amino acids. V was trimmed by 8 bases and J by 4 bases, leaving 23 bases between them. This sample was shared with a second study, whose subject was yellow fever vaccine responses in identical twins. Per that paper: Twins' vaccine T cell response reportedly seemed partly convergent, partly personalized.

The chain combines TRBV6-1 with TRBJ2-2; tentative D call: TRBD2 (5 bases). The TCR sequence derives from a woman between 18 and 29 years old in good health. Sequences were obtained from CD4+ T cells sorted from blood. The CDR3 DNA follows: TGTGCCAGCTACCAGGCGAGGGCGATGGCCCTCACCGGGGAGCTGTTTTTT. Encoded protein: CASYQARAMALTGELFF.